This entry describes one TCR beta chain. Its specificity is not known. This specimen belongs to a study of CD8+CD57+ T cells in acquired aplastic anemia. Study-wide context: Yields of DNA that came from sorted CD4+ and CD8+ cells averaged roughly 3.2 ug.

V was clipped by 0 bases and J by 0 bases, with 7 bases between them. The CDR3 runs 15 residues. Germline V gene data show CDR1 as LNHNV and CDR2 as YYDKDF (reference sequence). TCR beta VDJ and CDR3 profiles were obtained from a genomic DNA template. MiXCR, applied by TCRdb to the reads, yields one record per CDR3 protein. In the table there are about 160,000 distinct CDR3 sequences, more than 40% of which are singletons. For sequencing, patients were chosen who had shown expansion of CD8+CD57+ cells by flow cytometry. Notes on the study in general: The same twenty-nine CD8+ CDR3 sequences occurred in patients and in controls.

The gene calls are TRBV15 and TRBJ2-3; D not resolved. The clonotype comes from a human donor with aplastic anemia. Sequenced input: sorted CD4+, CD8+, or CD8+CD57+ T cells (not recorded which) from PBMCs. CDR3 amino acids: CATSREAGSTDTQYF. CDR3 sequence (DNA): TGTGCCACCAGCAGAGAGGCAGGCAGCACAGATACGCAGTATTTT.